This T cell receptor beta chain originates from a study of response to subunit inactivated influenza vaccine. Findings of the study overall: The authors put forward the suggestion that each seasonal influenza vaccination may bring in only a limited number of new T cells.

V was cut by 1 base and J by 5 bases, with 15 bases left in between. The germline gives CDR1 LGHDT, CDR2 YNNKEL (reference sequence). The CDR3 is 15 residues long. Only a few counts were recorded for this clonotype. Its antigen is not known. One entry per CDR3 protein results from TCRdb running MiXCR on the RT-PCR reads. The profile covers around 500,000 distinct CDR3 sequences, with over 9.5% appearing a single time and over 9.5% taken by the ten largest. Source: PBMCs from blood, taken 35 to 45 days after vaccination. The sequence was obtained from a man aged 50 to 59 who received an inactivated influenza vaccine. The chain uses TRBV3-1 and TRBJ2-7; TRBD2 is a possible D gene (6 bases). CDR3 DNA: TGTGCCAGCAGCCAAGTGTTGGGGGGTTTACACGAGCAGTACTTC. It specifies CASSQVLGGLHEQYF.